Below are 18 T cell receptor beta chains sequenced from a single sample in a study of cytomegalovirus exposure and HLA in healthy donors. Primers for the PCR totalled 60 Vbeta and 13 Jbeta. Clones were read by immunoSEQ multiplex PCR, and TCRdb kept only the in-frame ones, dropping some. The table has under 200,000 clones, around three quarters seen once. The material sequenced was PBMCs. Source of these receptors: a woman aged 40 to 50 in good health and CMV-seronegative.

DNA for the CDR3: TGTGCCAGCAGTGAATCCCCCGGACAGGGGGAGGGAAACATTCAGTACTTC. Translating it yields CASSESPGQGEGNIQYF. This chain uses TRBV6-1 with TRBJ2-4, with 10 bases aligning to TRBD1. Trimming at V came to 2 bases and at J to 6 bases, leaving 10 bases not matched to a gene. The CDR3 extends over 17 amino acids. Germline lookup yields CDR1 MNHNS and CDR2 SASEGT.

This chain connects TRBV6-5 to TRBJ2-7, with D possibly TRBD1 on 5 matching bases. The germline gives CDR1 MNHEY, CDR2 SVGAGI. This CDR3 contains 11 residues. V shed 6 bases and J shed 6 bases, with 9 bases lying between them. The CDR3 is CASRVGVEQYF. The CDR3 nucleotides are TGTGCCAGCAGAGTAGGGGTCGAGCAGTACTTC.

J is TRBJ1-6 and V is TRBV28; D uncertain. V shed 6 bases and J shed 10 bases, with 16 bases lying between them. The CDR3 sequence is 14 residues long. Germline-derived CDR1 and CDR2 are MDHEN and SYDVKM. DNA of the CDR3: TGTGCCAGCAGGGGAGGTATGAGTACGTCACCCCTCCACTTT. Residues: CASRGGMSTSPLHF.

For the CDR3, the DNA is TGTGCCAGCAGCTTAAGGACTAGCCCGATCGAGGAGCAGTACTTC. As protein: CASSLRTSPIEEQYF. This chain links TRBV11-3 with TRBJ2-7; 8 nucleotides align to TRBD2. V dropped 2 bases and J dropped 7; count of bases not matched to a gene: 10. The CDR3 is 15 residues long. Germline values: CDR1 SGHNT, CDR2 YENEEA.

This clone has a single count. This chain connects TRBV7-8 to TRBJ2-7, with 9 bases matching TRBD2. Unmatched junction bases numbered 7, after V lost 1 base and J lost 6 bases. The CDR3 covers 15 residues. Germline-derived CDR1 and CDR2 are SGHVS and FQNEAQ. The CDR3 is CASSLGSSGVPEQYF. CDR3 bases: TGTGCCAGCAGCTTAGGGTCTAGCGGGGTCCCCGAGCAGTACTTC.

This rearrangement joins TRBV2 to TRBJ1-6; a weak D match, TRBD1 (6 bases). The germline gives CDR1 SNHLY, CDR2 FYNNEI. The CDR3 length is 13 residues. The V end was cut by 8 bases, the J end by 6 bases, with 11 bases between. CDR3 DNA sequence: TGTGCCAGCCTCCGGGACATTAATTCACCCCTCCACTTT. Residues: CASLRDINSPLHF.

V usage is TRBV30 and J usage is TRBJ1-2; the match to TRBD1 covers 9 bases. CDR3 length equals 15 residues. Germline V gene sequence: CDR1 GTSNPN, CDR2 SVGIG (reference sequence). V lost 2 bases, J lost 5 bases, and 9 bases stayed unmatched. CDR3 in amino acids: CAWSKKGQGLYGYTF. For the CDR3, the DNA is TGTGCCTGGAGTAAAAAGGGACAGGGCTTATATGGCTACACCTTC. The variable domain in full, with the rest retrieved from reference TRBV30 and TRBJ1-2, is SQTIHQWPATLVQPVGSPLSLECTVEGTSNPNLYWYRQAAGRGLQLLFYSVGIGQISSEVPQNLSASRPQDRQFILSSKKLLLSDSGFYLCAWSKKGQGLYGYTFGSGTRLTVV.

The genes are TRBV30 and TRBJ2-7, with 9 bases matching TRBD1. The junction had 7 bases not matched to a gene; V was cut back by 4 bases and J by 3 bases. CDR1 and CDR2 (germline): GTSNPN, SVGIG (reference sequence). There are 14 residues in the CDR3. The CDR3: CAWNSDRGDYEQYF. The CDR3, as DNA: TGTGCCTGGAACTCCGACAGGGGGGACTACGAGCAGTACTTC.

V usage is TRBV28 and J usage is TRBJ1-5; maybe TRBD1 (6 bases). V lost 6 bases, J lost 6 bases, and 12 bases lay in between. The CDR3 spans 13 residues. Germline V lookup: CDR1 MDHEN, CDR2 SYDVKM. The CDR3: CASRQGVSQPQHF. CDR3 in DNA: TGTGCCAGCAGACAGGGAGTTAGTCAGCCCCAGCATTTT.

J is TRBJ2-3 and V is TRBV5-1; 9 bases are shared with TRBD2. V gave up 3 bases and J gave up 8 bases; unmatched junction bases: 7. CDR1 and CDR2 from the germline V gene are SGHRS and YFSETQ. CDR3 length: 14 amino acids. The CDR3 coding sequence is TGCGCCAGCAGCTCTAGCGGGAAGTCTGTTACGCAGTATTTT. This gives the protein CASSSSGKSVTQYF. Supplemented by reference TRBV5-1 and TRBJ2-3, the full variable domain reads KAGVTQTPRYLIKTRGQQVTLSCSPISGHRSVSWYQQTPGQGLQFLFEYFSETQRNKGNFPGRFSGRQFSNSRSEMNVSTLELGDSALYLCASSSSGKSVTQYFGPGTRLTVL.

At least ten counts were recorded for this clone. The chain links TRBV15 to TRBJ1-5; possible D gene TRBD1, 5 bases. CDR3 size: 15 residues. V was cut by 0 bases and J by 6 bases, with 12 bases left in between. The germline V gene encodes CDR1 LNHNV and CDR2 YYDKDF (reference sequence). CDR3 amino acids: CATSRDLGEAQPQHF. CDR3 coding DNA: TGTGCCACCAGCAGAGATCTGGGGGAGGCTCAGCCCCAGCATTTT.

V and J are TRBV30 and TRBJ1-2; D perhaps matches TRBD1 (6 bases). The CDR3 runs to 13 residues. CDR1 and CDR2 from the germline V gene are GTSNPN and SVGIG (reference sequence). DNA for the CDR3: TGTGCTTGGGGCACTACAGGGAGCTATGGCTACACCTTC. It encodes CAWGTTGSYGYTF.

The chain combines TRBV18 with TRBJ2-7; the match to TRBD1 covers 9 bases. This CDR3 comprises 14 residues. Germline trimming cut 1 base from V and 6 bases from J; bases unmatched to any gene: 4. Per germline, CDR1 KGHSH and CDR2 LQKENI. DNA for the CDR3: TGTGCCAGCTCACCACGGACAGGGGAACCCGAGCAGTACTTC. Protein sequence: CASSPRTGEPEQYF.

This clone is a singleton in its sample. The CDR3 DNA follows: TGTGCCAGCAGCTCGCGGGGCTACCCAGATACGCAGTATTTT. The encoded protein is CASSSRGYPDTQYF. The V and J genes are TRBV7-2 and TRBJ2-3, with D possibly matching TRBD2 (6 bases). Trimming shortened V by 4 bases and J by 4 bases, and 12 bases separated the two germline ends. This CDR3 spans 14 amino acids. Germline V gene data show CDR1 as SGHTA and CDR2 as FQGNSA. Supplemented by reference TRBV7-2 and TRBJ2-3, the full variable domain reads GAGVSQSPSNKVTEKGKDVELRCDPISGHTALYWYRQSLGQGLEFLIYFQGNSAPDKSGLPSDRFSAERTGGSVSTLTIQRTQQEDSAVYLCASSSRGYPDTQYFGPGTRLTVL.

The V call is TRBV19, the J call TRBJ2-7; D gene unclear. The ends were cut back, 5 bases at V and 1 base at J, with 12 bases in the middle. There are 14 residues in the CDR3. Germline loops: CDR1 LNHDA, CDR2 SQIVND (reference sequence). The CDR3: CASSSETNSYEQYF. Written as DNA, the CDR3 is TGTGCCAGTAGTTCTGAGACAAATTCCTACGAGCAGTACTTC.

The chain recombines TRBV7-2 with TRBJ2-3; 7 nucleotides agree with TRBD2. Germline CDR1 reads SGHTA; CDR2 reads FQGNSA. The CDR3 is 16 residues long. Trimming took 1 base from V and 2 from J; bases not matched to a gene: 6. The DNA for the CDR3 is TGTGCCAGCAGCTTAGGACTAGCTTCCCTCACAGATACGCAGTATTTT. It codes for CASSLGLASLTDTQYF.

This chain links TRBV12-5 with TRBJ2-1; TRBD2 aligns across 8 bases. In germline, CDR1 is LGHNT, CDR2 FRNRAP. With 4 bases clipped from V and 9 bases from J, the junction kept 8 bases outside the gene matches. CDR3 length: 14 residues. The CDR3 coding sequence is TGTGCTAGTGGTTCTAGCGGGTGGTGGGGTGAGCAGTTCTTC. Translation gives CASGSSGWWGEQFF.

The genes are TRBV6-6 and TRBJ1-1, with D maybe TRBD1 (5 bases). Trimming left V 6 bases short and J 1 base short, with 6 bases between. CDR1 is MNHNY, CDR2 SVGAGI, per germline (reference sequence). The CDR3 contains 12 residues. CDR3: CASRGGNTEAFF. The CDR3 DNA sequence: TGTGCCAGCAGGGGGGGGAACACTGAAGCTTTCTTT.